A selection of T cell receptor beta chains follows, all from one sample in a study of blood T cell repertoires in COVID-19. Method: immunoSEQ multiplex PCR; TCRdb's copy keeps in-frame clones and lacks some. The profile covers roughly 64,000 clones, with around 86% appearing a single time and 0.9% to 1.5% taken by the ten largest. Input material: peripheral blood. The receptors originated from a man aged 35 to 55 with acute or convalescent COVID-19. CDR3s include the opening cysteine and the closing phenylalanine or tryptophan. The order of the fields is clone size, J gene, V gene, CDR3 protein. Clone size is shown for a subset of rows, as once, few, many or a class of expanded clone.

.,TRBJ2-1,TRBV6-5,CASSKDRGLYNEQFF
.,TRBJ2-1,TRBV4-1,CASSHSQGSNEQFF
.,TRBJ1-2,TRBV10-2,CASGDRGLYSYTF
.,TRBJ2-7,TRBV5-6,CASSFGTGVYEQYF
few,TRBJ1-6,TRBV4-1,CASSPVGGENNSPLHF
.,TRBJ2-3,TRBV9,CASSVEIRGANTQYF
.,TRBJ1-2,TRBV7-2,CASSRRGVSANYGYTF
few,TRBJ2-7,TRBV7-2,CASSFRTGAGYEQYF
.,TRBJ1-1,TRBV4-1,CASSHLPGQGYTEAFF
.,TRBJ2-5,TRBV5-1,CASSPTGGQETQYF
.,TRBJ2-1,TRBV5-1,CASSLTSGLYNEQFF
.,TRBJ1-4,TRBV28,CASSQAPGQGSSMDEKLFF
.,TRBJ1-3,TRBV6-2/TRBV6-3,CASSLRSTGNTIYF
few,TRBJ1-1,TRBV5-1,CASSLRGVTASEAFF
.,TRBJ1-2,TRBV2,CASSPDRGYGYTF
.,TRBJ2-7,TRBV3-1/TRBV3-2,CASSQAPTRYSYEQYF
.,TRBJ1-5,TRBV2,CAVGGVGSNQPQHF
.,TRBJ2-7,TRBV4-1,CASSQVGQGAYEQYF
.,TRBJ2-7,TRBV11-3,CASSPGWSYEQYF
.,TRBJ1-6,TRBV9,CASSVSGSSSPLHF
.,TRBJ1-1,TRBV5-1,CASSIDRGGTEAFF
.,TRBJ2-7,TRBV5-4,CASSLTGEQYF
once,TRBJ1-1,TRBV3-1/TRBV3-2,CASSRDPGQGFTEAFF
.,TRBJ1-1,TRBV4-1,CASSQGGQPNTEAFF
.,TRBJ2-7,TRBV4-1,CASSQRGGVRGHEQYF
.,TRBJ1-5,TRBV12-3/TRBV12-4,CASSLGVRQPQHF
.,TRBJ2-3,TRBV7-2,CASSRRLESDTQYF
.,TRBJ2-3,TRBV3-1/TRBV3-2,CASSQEYPDTQYF
.,TRBJ1-2,TRBV9,CASSVGWSVYGYTF
.,TRBJ2-4,TRBV11-2,CASSFNGPRSIQYF
.,TRBJ1-2,TRBV12-5,CASGFSSTGGTGYTF
.,TRBJ2-5,TRBV19,CASSREHGGGGTQETQYF
.,TRBJ2-5,TRBV7-8,CASSLTSGGAVETQYF
.,TRBJ2-3,TRBV7-3,CASTRTGRPTDTQYF
once,TRBJ1-2,TRBV4-2,CASSQGNRDNYGYTF
.,TRBJ1-3,TRBV14,CASSQGLYGGGNTIYF
.,TRBJ2-7,TRBV19,CASSIVAGGYEQYF
.,TRBJ1-4,TRBV25-1,CASSEPGGVEKLFF
.,TRBJ1-4,TRBV5-1,CASHPGDRVNEKLFF
.,TRBJ1-2,TRBV6-5,CASSATGWAGYTF
.,TRBJ2-7,TRBV24-1,CATSDPGLASAEQYF
.,TRBJ2-7,TRBV5-1,CASSLGQGAKDEQYF